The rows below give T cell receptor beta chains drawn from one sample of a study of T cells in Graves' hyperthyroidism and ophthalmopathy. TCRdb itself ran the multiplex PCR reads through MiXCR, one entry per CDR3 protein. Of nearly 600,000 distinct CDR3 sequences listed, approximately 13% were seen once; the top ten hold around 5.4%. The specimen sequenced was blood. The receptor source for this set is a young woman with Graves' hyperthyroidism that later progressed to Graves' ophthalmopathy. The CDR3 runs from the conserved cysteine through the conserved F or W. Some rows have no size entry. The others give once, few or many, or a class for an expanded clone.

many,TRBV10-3,CAISESKVDTQYF
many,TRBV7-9,CASSLAGNSPLHF
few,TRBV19,CASRLGSTNEKLFF
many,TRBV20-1,CSASWTSDEQYF
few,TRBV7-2,CASSPLAPRGYF
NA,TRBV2,CASSEDRTFNQPQHF
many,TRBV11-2,CASSFQQGLSGNTIYF
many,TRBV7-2,CASSLVGRDRLKFHSPLHF
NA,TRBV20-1,CSGLEPNTEAFF
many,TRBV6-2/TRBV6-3,CASRPPEREVTYEQYF
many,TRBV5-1,CASSLAEGTGRDTQYF